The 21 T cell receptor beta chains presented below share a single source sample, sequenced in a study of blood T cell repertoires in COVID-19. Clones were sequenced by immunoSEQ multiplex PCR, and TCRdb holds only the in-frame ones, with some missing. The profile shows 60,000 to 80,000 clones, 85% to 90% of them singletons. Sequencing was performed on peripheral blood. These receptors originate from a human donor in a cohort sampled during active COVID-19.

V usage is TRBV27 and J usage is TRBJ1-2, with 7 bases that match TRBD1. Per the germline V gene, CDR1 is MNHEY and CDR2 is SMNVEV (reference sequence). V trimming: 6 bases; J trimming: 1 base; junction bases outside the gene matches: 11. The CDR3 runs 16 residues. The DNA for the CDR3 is TGTGCCAGCAGGAATAAGAACAGGGGACTTAACTATGGCTACACCTTC. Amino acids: CASRNKNRGLNYGYTF.

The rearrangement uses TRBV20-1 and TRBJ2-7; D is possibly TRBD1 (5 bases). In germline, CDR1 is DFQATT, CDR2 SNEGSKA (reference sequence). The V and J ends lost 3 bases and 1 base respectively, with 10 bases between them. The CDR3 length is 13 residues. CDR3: CSASGGASYEQYF. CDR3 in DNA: TGCAGTGCTAGTGGTGGGGCATCCTACGAGCAGTACTTC.

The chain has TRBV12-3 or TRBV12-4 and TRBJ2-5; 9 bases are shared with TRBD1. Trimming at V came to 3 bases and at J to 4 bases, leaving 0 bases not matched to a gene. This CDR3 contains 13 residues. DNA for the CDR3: TGTGCCAGCAGTTTGGACAGGGGAGAGACCCAGTACTTC. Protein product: CASSLDRGETQYF.

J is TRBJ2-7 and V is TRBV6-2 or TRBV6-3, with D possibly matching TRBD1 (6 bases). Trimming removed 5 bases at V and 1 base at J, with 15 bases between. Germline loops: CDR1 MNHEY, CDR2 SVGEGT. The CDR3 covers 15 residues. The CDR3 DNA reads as TGTGCCAGCAGTGCCGGGACACCGGCATCCTACGAGCAGTACTTC. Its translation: CASSAGTPASYEQYF.

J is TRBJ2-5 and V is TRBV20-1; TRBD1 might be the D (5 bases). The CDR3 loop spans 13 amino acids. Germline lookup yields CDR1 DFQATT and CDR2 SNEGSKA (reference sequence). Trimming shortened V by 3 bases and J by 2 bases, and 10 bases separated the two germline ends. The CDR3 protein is CSASRGGQETQYF. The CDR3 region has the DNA TGCAGTGCTAGTAGGGGTGGGCAAGAGACCCAGTACTTC.

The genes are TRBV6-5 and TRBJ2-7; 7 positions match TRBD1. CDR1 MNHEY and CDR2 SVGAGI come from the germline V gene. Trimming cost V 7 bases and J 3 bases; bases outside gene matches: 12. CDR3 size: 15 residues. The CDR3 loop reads CASIVDRAGYYEQYF. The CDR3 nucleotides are TGTGCCAGCATTGTCGACAGGGCCGGTTACTACGAGCAGTACTTC.

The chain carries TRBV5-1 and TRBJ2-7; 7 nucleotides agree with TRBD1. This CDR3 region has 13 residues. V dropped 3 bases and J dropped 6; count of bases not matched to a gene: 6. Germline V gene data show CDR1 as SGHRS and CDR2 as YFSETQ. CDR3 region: CASSYSDRAEQYF. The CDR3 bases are TGCGCCAGCAGCTACTCAGACAGGGCCGAGCAGTACTTC.

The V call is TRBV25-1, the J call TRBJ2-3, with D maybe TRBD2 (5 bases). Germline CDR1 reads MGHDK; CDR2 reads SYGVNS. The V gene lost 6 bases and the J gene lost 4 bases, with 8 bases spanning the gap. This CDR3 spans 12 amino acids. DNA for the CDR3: TGTGCCAGCAGGGAGGCGGCAGATACGCAGTATTTT. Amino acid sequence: CASREAADTQYF.

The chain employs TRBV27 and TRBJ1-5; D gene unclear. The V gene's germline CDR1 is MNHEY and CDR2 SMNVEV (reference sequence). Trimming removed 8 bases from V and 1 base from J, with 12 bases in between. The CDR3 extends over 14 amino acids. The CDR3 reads CASGIGSSNQPQHF. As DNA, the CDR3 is TGTGCCAGCGGAATCGGGTCAAGCAATCAGCCCCAGCATTTT.

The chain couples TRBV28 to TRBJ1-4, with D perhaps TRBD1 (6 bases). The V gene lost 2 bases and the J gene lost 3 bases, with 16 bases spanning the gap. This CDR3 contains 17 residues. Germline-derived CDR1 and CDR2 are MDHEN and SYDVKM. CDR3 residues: CASSLPPDRYSNEKLFF. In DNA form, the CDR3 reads TGTGCCAGCAGTTTACCCCCTGACAGGTACTCTAATGAAAAACTGTTTTTT.

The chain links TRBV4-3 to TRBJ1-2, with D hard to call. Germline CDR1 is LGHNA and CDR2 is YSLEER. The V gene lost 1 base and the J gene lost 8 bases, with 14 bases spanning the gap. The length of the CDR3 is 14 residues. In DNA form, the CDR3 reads TGCGCCAGCAGCCAAGTCCCGGAGAGCTGGGGCTACACCTTC. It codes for CASSQVPESWGYTF.

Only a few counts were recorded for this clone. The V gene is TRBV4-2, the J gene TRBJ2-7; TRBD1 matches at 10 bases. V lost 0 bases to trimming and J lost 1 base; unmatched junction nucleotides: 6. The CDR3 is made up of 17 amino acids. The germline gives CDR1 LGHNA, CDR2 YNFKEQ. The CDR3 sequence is CASSQDLGQGFSYEQYF. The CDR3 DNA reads TGTGCCAGCAGCCAAGACCTGGGACAGGGGTTTTCCTACGAGCAGTACTTC.

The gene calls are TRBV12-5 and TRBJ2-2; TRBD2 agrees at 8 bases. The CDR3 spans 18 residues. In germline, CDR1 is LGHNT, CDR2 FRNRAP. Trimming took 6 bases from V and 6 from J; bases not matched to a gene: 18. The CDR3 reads CASGLGNLGRGGPGELFF. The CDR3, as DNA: TGTGCTAGTGGCCTCGGAAATCTTGGCCGGGGGGGTCCCGGGGAGCTGTTTTTT.

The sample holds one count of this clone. CDR3 bases: TGTGCCAGCAGCTACGGGACAGCCAACTATGGCTACACCTTC. It translates to CASSYGTANYGYTF. The chain has TRBV5-6 and TRBJ1-2; 7 positions match TRBD1. Germline V lookup: CDR1 SGHDT, CDR2 YYEEEE. V gave up 3 bases and J gave up 2 bases; unmatched junction bases: 4. The CDR3 has 14 residues. Full variable domain (remainder filled in from reference TRBV5-6 and TRBJ1-2): DAGVTQSPTHLIKTRGQQVTLRCSPKSGHDTVSWYQQALGQGPQFIFQYYEEEERQRGNFPDRFSGHQFPNYSSELNVNALLLGDSALYLCASSYGTANYGYTFGSGTRLTVV.

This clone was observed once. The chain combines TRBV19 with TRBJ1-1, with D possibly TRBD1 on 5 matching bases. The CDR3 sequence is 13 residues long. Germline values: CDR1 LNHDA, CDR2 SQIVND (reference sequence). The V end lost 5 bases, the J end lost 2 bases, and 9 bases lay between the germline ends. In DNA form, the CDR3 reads TGTGCCAGTAGTTCAGGGATAAACACTGAAGCTTTCTTT. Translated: CASSSGINTEAFF. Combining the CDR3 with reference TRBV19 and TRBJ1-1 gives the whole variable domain DGGITQSPKYLFRKEGQNVTLSCEQNLNHDAMYWYRQDPGQGLRLIYYSQIVNDFQKGDIAEGYSVSREKKESFPLTVTSAQKNPTAFYLCASSSGINTEAFFGQGTRLTVV.

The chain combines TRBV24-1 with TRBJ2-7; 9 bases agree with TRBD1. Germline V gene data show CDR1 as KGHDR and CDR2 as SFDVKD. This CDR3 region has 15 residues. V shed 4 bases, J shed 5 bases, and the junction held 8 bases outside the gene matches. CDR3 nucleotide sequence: TGTGCCACCAGTGAGTCGACAGGGGGGAGAAACGAGCAGTACTTC. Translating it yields CATSESTGGRNEQYF.

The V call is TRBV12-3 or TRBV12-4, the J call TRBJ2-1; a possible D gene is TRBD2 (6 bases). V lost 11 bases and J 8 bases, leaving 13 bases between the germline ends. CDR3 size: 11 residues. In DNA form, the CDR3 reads TGTGCCGTCGGGACTCCGGATGAGCAGTTCTTC. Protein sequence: CAVGTPDEQFF.

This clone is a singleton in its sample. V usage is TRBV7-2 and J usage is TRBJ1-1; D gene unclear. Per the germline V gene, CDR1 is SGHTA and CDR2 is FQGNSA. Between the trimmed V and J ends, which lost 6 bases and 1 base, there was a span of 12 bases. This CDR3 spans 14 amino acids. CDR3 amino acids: CASRRDNSNTEAFF. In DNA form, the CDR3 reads TGTGCCAGCAGACGTGACAACTCGAACACTGAAGCTTTCTTT.

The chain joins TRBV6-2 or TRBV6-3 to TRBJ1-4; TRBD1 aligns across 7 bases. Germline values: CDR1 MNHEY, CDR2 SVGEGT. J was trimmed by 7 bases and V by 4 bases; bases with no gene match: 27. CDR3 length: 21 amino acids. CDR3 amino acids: CASSSAGPDRDPDFAGEKLFF. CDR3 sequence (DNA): TGTGCCAGCAGTTCCGCCGGACCAGACAGGGACCCAGATTTTGCCGGTGAAAAACTGTTTTTT.

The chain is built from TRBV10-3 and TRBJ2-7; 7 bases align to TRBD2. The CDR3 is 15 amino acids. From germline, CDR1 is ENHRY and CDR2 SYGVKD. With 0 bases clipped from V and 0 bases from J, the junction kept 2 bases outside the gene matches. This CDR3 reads CAISESSGHSYEQYF. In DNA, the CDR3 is TGTGCCATCAGTGAGTCTAGCGGGCACTCCTACGAGCAGTACTTC.

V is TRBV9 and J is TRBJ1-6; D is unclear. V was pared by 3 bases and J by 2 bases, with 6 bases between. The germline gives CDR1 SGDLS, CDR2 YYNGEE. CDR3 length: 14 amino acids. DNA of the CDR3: TGTGCCAGCAGCGAGACACCCTATAATTCACCCCTCCACTTT. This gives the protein CASSETPYNSPLHF.